This TCR beta chain was recovered during a study of cytomegalovirus exposure and HLA in healthy donors. Libraries were prepared by immunoSEQ multiplex PCR; TCRdb keeps only in-frame clonotypes and omits some of them. Among some 110,000 clones listed, 75% to 90% were seen once. Sequenced: PBMCs. The sequence came from a man aged 18 to 30 in good health and CMV-seropositive.

The CDR3: CASSQYEQYF. CDR3 in DNA: TGTGCCAGCAGTCAGTACGAGCAGTACTTC. The chain uses TRBV27 and TRBJ2-7; D is ambiguous. CDR3 length: 10 residues. V dropped 5 bases and J dropped 4 bases, with 3 bases sitting between them. The germline V gene encodes CDR1 MNHEY and CDR2 SMNVEV (reference sequence).